These 17 T cell receptor beta chains came from one sample sequenced in a study of shared T cell receptors in the human thymus. Profiling relied on immunoSEQ multiplex PCR, and the TCRdb table lists in-frame clones only, not all of them. This table holds some 640,000 clones, 87% found once. This sample also appeared in a second study, on human thymus T cells.

The material sequenced was thymocytes. The receptors derive from a boy in the first two years of life with a congenital heart defect.

The rearrangement joins TRBV4-3 to TRBJ2-1; 10 nucleotides align to TRBD2. CDR1 and CDR2 from the germline V gene are LGHNA and YSLEER. This CDR3 spans 14 amino acids. The V gene end was trimmed by 6 bases and the J gene end by 8 bases; junction bases not matched to a gene: 7. CDR3 amino acids: CASREREGHHEQFF. The DNA for the CDR3 is TGCGCCAGCAGAGAGCGGGAGGGCCACCATGAGCAGTTCTTC.

The chain uses TRBV5-1 and TRBJ2-3, with a tentative D call TRBD1 (6 bases). V was cut by 0 bases and J by 2 bases, with 10 bases left in between. The CDR3 consists of 15 residues. The germline V gene has CDR1 SGHRS and CDR2 YFSETQ. CDR3 sequence reads: CASSLGQVNTDTQYF. The CDR3 DNA reads TGCGCCAGCAGCTTGGGACAGGTCAACACAGATACGCAGTATTTT.

This CDR3 is CASSQQGPGGYTF. For the CDR3, the DNA is TGTGCCAGCAGTCAACAGGGGCCCGGGGGCTACACCTTC. The V and J genes are TRBV6-5 and TRBJ1-2, with TRBD1 identical over 7 bases. The V and J ends lost 5 bases and 8 bases, in that order; junction bases with no gene match: 8. This CDR3 contains 13 residues. CDR1 is MNHEY, CDR2 SVGAGI, per germline.

The rearrangement joins TRBV28 to TRBJ2-7, with D perhaps TRBD2 (5 bases). Germline V gene sequence: CDR1 MDHEN, CDR2 SYDVKM. CDR3 length equals 14 residues. Trimming cost V 2 bases and J 5 bases, with 13 bases left between them. The DNA of the CDR3 is TGTGCCAGCAGTTTAAAGACGGGGTCCCACGAGCAGTACTTC. Its protein is CASSLKTGSHEQYF.

This rearrangement joins TRBV15 to TRBJ2-5, with 12 positions matching TRBD2. The CDR3 has 18 residues. From germline, CDR1 is LNHNV and CDR2 YYDKDF (reference sequence). V lost 2 bases to trimming and J lost 3 bases; unmatched junction nucleotides: 10. For the CDR3, the DNA is TGTGCCACCAGCAGACGGCACCGCACTAGCGGGGGGAAAGAGACCCAGTACTTC. Its protein product is CATSRRHRTSGGKETQYF.

This chain uses TRBV11-3 with TRBJ2-1; D perhaps matches TRBD2 (5 bases). The CDR3 sequence is 13 residues long. Germline loops: CDR1 SGHNT, CDR2 YENEEA. V lost 5 bases to trimming and J lost 4 bases, with 9 bases between them. The chain's CDR3 is CASSLGIYNEQFF. The CDR3 bases are TGTGCCAGCAGCCTCGGGATTTACAATGAGCAGTTCTTC. Full variable domain (rest looked up from reference TRBV11-3 and TRBJ2-1): EAGVVQSPRYKIIEKKQPVAFWCNPISGHNTLYWYLQNLGQGPELLIRYENEEAVDDSQLPKDRFSAERLKGVDSTLKIQPAELGDSAVYLCASSLGIYNEQFFGPGTRLTVL.

The gene calls are TRBV5-6 and TRBJ2-1; D is unclear. Deletions cut 3 bases from V and 8 bases from J, with 9 bases between. The CDR3 extends over 12 amino acids. Germline V gene lookup returns CDR1 SGHDT and CDR2 YYEEEE. CDR3 nucleotides: TGTGCCAGCAGCTCCATAGATGATGAGCAGTTCTTC. Its translation: CASSSIDDEQFF.

J is TRBJ2-3 and V is TRBV6-4, with 12 bases that match TRBD2. J was trimmed by 6 bases and V by 2 bases; bases with no gene match: 6. Germline CDR1 and CDR2: MRHNA and SNTAGT. The CDR3 consists of 16 residues. The CDR3 loop is CASSDTSGGRVDTQYF. The CDR3 DNA is TGTGCCAGCAGTGACACTAGCGGGGGGCGGGTCGATACGCAGTATTTT.

V and J are TRBV18 and TRBJ2-3, with a tentative D call TRBD2 (6 bases). V lost 0 bases, J lost 9 bases, and 19 bases lay in between. In germline, CDR1 is KGHSH, CDR2 LQKENI. This CDR3 region has 16 residues. CDR3: CASSPPQSSGNRTQYF. For the CDR3, the DNA is TGTGCCAGCTCACCACCCCAGAGTAGCGGAAACAGGACGCAGTATTTT.

The chain combines TRBV29-1 with TRBJ2-2, with D tentatively TRBD2 (5 bases). This CDR3 is built from 14 residues. Trimming cost V 4 bases and J 1 base, with 10 bases left between them. Germline-derived CDR1 and CDR2 are SQVTM and ANQGSEA. CDR3 DNA: TGCAGCGTTGTAGTGGGGAGGAACACCGGGGAGCTGTTTTTT. This sequence encodes CSVVVGRNTGELFF.

This rearrangement joins TRBV5-1 to TRBJ2-1; D remains ambiguous. Trimming took 2 bases from V and 5 from J, leaving 17 bases between them. Looked up from germline, CDR1 is SGHRS and CDR2 is YFSETQ. The CDR3 extends over 16 amino acids. The CDR3 region has the DNA TGCGCCAGCAGCTTCGATCCTAGTAAAACGAACAATGAGCAGTTCTTC. This translates into CASSFDPSKTNNEQFF.

Turning to this clone: The same CDR3 can be traced to other DNA sequences in this sample. The chain combines TRBV27 with TRBJ1-1; D is unclear. This CDR3 is built from 13 residues. With 3 bases removed from V and 0 bases from J, the gap between germline ends came to 5 bases. Germline CDR1 is MNHEY and CDR2 is SMNVEV (reference sequence). The CDR3 loop reads CASSFTVNTEAFF. DNA of the CDR3: TGTGCCAGCAGTTTTACGGTGAACACTGAAGCTTTCTTT.

The V gene is TRBV4-1, the J gene TRBJ2-2, with TRBD2 matching over 8 bases. Germline loops: CDR1 MGHRA, CDR2 YSYEKL. Trimming at V came to 4 bases and at J to 4 bases, leaving 17 bases not matched to a gene. The CDR3 length is 19 residues. This chain's CDR3 is CASSRGSGREVRLTGELFF. The CDR3, as DNA: TGCGCCAGCAGCCGAGGGTCCGGGCGGGAGGTCAGGCTCACCGGGGAGCTGTTTTTT.

This chain joins TRBV10-3 and TRBJ1-3; the match to TRBD1 covers 9 bases. The CDR3 extends over 15 amino acids. Germline V gene data show CDR1 as ENHRY and CDR2 as SYGVKD. V dropped 5 bases and J dropped 4; count of bases not matched to a gene: 6. DNA for the CDR3: TGTGCCATCAGTAAACAGGGGGCGGAAGGAAACACCATATATTTT. This translates into CAISKQGAEGNTIYF.

The genes are TRBV19 and TRBJ2-5; weak D call: TRBD2 (5 bases). There are 17 residues in the CDR3. V lost 8 bases, J lost 5 bases, and 27 bases lay in between. The germline gives CDR1 LNHDA, CDR2 SQIVND (reference sequence). CDR3 loop: CASSTRAGMSFWETQYF. The CDR3, as DNA: TGTGCCAGTTCCACTCGGGCGGGCATGAGCTTTTGGGAGACCCAGTACTTC.

This clone was detected once. The V call is TRBV19, the J call TRBJ2-1, with 10 bases matching TRBD2. V lost 7 bases, J lost 6 bases, and 6 bases stayed unmatched. The CDR3 is made up of 14 amino acids. Looked up from germline, CDR1 is LNHDA and CDR2 is SQIVND (reference sequence). The CDR3 spells CASTPGLAFNEQFF. The CDR3 nucleotides are TGTGCCAGTACGCCGGGACTAGCGTTCAATGAGCAGTTCTTC.

The V gene is TRBV5-1, the J gene TRBJ2-3, with D maybe TRBD2 (5 bases). The CDR3 is 16 residues long. Trimming removed 4 bases at V and 0 bases at J, with 15 bases between. Germline lookup yields CDR1 SGHRS and CDR2 YFSETQ. This CDR3 reads CASSVQVSGSTDTQYF. The CDR3 nucleotides are TGCGCCAGCAGCGTTCAGGTCAGCGGAAGCACAGATACGCAGTATTTT.